The text below deals with one T cell receptor beta chain. Its specific antigen is unknown. No much larger clonotype is one base removed from it; base qualities were not supplied. The immunoSEQ Assay, a bias-controlled multiplex PCR, was used to amplify TCRbeta CDR3 regions from genomic DNA. On the authors' methods: The number of nucleated cells in each sample was estimated by amplification of reference gene primers within the assay. To quantify the absolute abundance of each unique TCRbeta CDR3 rearrangement, sequence reads were collapsed and filtered. For each sample, productive Simpson clonality was calculated by taking the square root of Simpson's diversity index across productive rearrangements. This is the immuneACCESS table as TCRdb keeps it, with only in-frame sequences that have V and J called. A part of the clones is gone; compared with another copy, unresolved V genes explain less than half, and the rest is unexplained. For V, J and clone size, that table is used; D and trimming come from the DNA. The sample yields about 200,000 clones; about 92% were counted once. The ten largest make up 1.2% of the sample.

Collaborating institutions collected whole blood in K2EDTA tubes following their own protocols. For TCRbeta analysis, collaborator samples were shipped as frozen whole blood, as isolated PBMCs, or as DNA extracted from either sample type. This sample is part of a study of blood T cell repertoires in COVID-19 (dated by TCRdb to 2020 to 2022). The study in broad terms: Collaborator samples came from the United States, Italy and Spain and covered acute and convalescent phases of COVID-19. A de-identified subject ID, COVID-19 status, age in years and sex were almost always included in the sample metadata. Samples were obtained from the ongoing ImmuneRACE study (first 160 participants) and from some 1,200 subjects provided by 6 global collaborators. The repertoires were released in a freely available public database intended as a resource for research on the immune response to SARS-CoV-2. The prospective study material was composed of cDNA or gDNA derived from T cells, B-cell-depleted T cells, or PBMCs. The dataset comprised deeply sampled blood TCRbeta repertoires from subjects exposed to, actively infected with, or recovered from COVID-19. HLA class I and class II types, where available, came from metadata supplied by the sample provider rather than from assay-based typing.

Points the paper makes about the study in general: Clinical and demographic metadata were provided uncurated, with the amount varying by source and participant.

Taken from cysteine to phenylalanine, the CDR3 has 14 residues. CDR3 DNA is the only sequence kept; it has 42 bases, read in frame from the first base. Unmatched junction bases come to 2, with V trimmed by 0 bases and J by 3 bases. The germline V gene yields SGDLS for CDR1 and YYNGEE for CDR2. The chain employs TRBV9 and TRBJ1-1, with 7 bases in between that match TRBD1. This sequence was found in a man aged 25 to 45 with acute or convalescent COVID-19. Sequencing was done on a sample of peripheral blood. Here is the DNA: TGTGCCAGCAGCGTAGTTGACAGGGACACTGAAGCTTTCTTT. This gives the protein CASSVVDRDTEAFF.